This T cell receptor (beta chain) was retrieved from a study of cytomegalovirus exposure and HLA in healthy donors. The assay was immunoSEQ multiplex PCR, and TCRdb's table has in-frame clones only and misses some. In the table there are 120,000 to 150,000 clones, around 90% of which are singletons. V was clipped by 7 bases and J by 2 bases, with 15 bases between them. The length of the CDR3 is 15 residues. Germline loops: CDR1 SNHLY, CDR2 FYNNEI. The source material was PBMCs. The TCR sequence derives from a man between 18 and 35 years old in good health and CMV-seropositive. V is TRBV2 and J is TRBJ1-5, with D perhaps TRBD1 (5 bases). The DNA for the CDR3 is TGTGCCAGCAAGTCACAAGGGGTCGGCAATCAGCCCCAGCATTTT. This gives the protein CASKSQGVGNQPQHF.